The 6 T cell receptor beta chains below were found in one sample sequenced in a study of shared clonotypes between healthy human individuals. Generated by immunoSEQ multiplex PCR, the TCRdb table keeps only in-frame clones and is missing some. The sample consists of approximately 940,000 clones, around 80% of them appearing once. Sequenced: memory CD4+ T cells sorted from blood. Stated subset: CD45RA-negative fraction. The receptor set was obtained from a man younger than 35 in good health.

This chain connects TRBV7-9 to TRBJ1-2; D gene uncertain. The CDR3 extends over 13 amino acids. The V and J ends lost 5 bases and 6 bases respectively, with 13 bases between them. CDR1 is SEHNR, CDR2 FQNEAQ, per germline (reference sequence). This CDR3 is CASSRLDLDGYTF. CDR3 sequence (DNA): TGTGCCAGCAGCCGACTTGACTTAGATGGCTACACCTTC. Full variable domain (outside the CDR3, taken from reference TRBV7-9 and TRBJ1-2): DTGVSQNPRHKITKRGQNVTFRCDPISEHNRLYWYRQTLGQGPEFLTYFQNEAQLEKSRLLSDRFSAERPKGSFSTLEIQRTEQGDSAMYLCASSRLDLDGYTFGSGTRLTVV.

The chain carries TRBV11-3 and TRBJ2-3; possible D gene TRBD1, 5 bases. V was clipped by 6 bases and J by 1 base, with 17 bases between them. This CDR3 comprises 16 residues. Germline V gene sequence: CDR1 SGHNT, CDR2 YENEEA. The CDR3 coding sequence is TGTGCCAGCAGACAAACAGGATCCTCCGGCACAGATACGCAGTATTTT. It translates to CASRQTGSSGTDTQYF.

A word on this clone: Other DNA sequences in this sample translate to the same CDR3. V usage is TRBV5-1 and J usage is TRBJ1-4; D is unclear. This CDR3 has 15 residues. V was shortened by 0 bases and J by 6 bases, with 12 bases between the two germline ends. In germline, CDR1 is SGHRS, CDR2 YFSETQ. CDR3 amino acids: CASSLAGARHEKLFF. CDR3 in DNA: TGCGCCAGCAGCTTGGCGGGAGCGCGACATGAAAAACTGTTTTTT.

This clone has a handful of counts. The rearrangement uses TRBV30 and TRBJ2-5, with TRBD2 matching 7 bases. With 0 bases clipped from V and 0 bases from J, the junction kept 7 bases outside the gene matches. Germline V gives CDR1 GTSNPN, CDR2 SVGIG (reference sequence). The CDR3 runs to 16 residues. CDR3 sequence (DNA): TGTGCCTGGAGTGTCGGGGTGGGAGGGTACCAAGAGACCCAGTACTTC. Its protein product is CAWSVGVGGYQETQYF.

The J gene is TRBJ2-2, the V gene TRBV6-6, with D uncertain. This CDR3 is 13 amino acids long. Trimming cost V 6 bases and J 6 bases, with 11 bases left between them. From germline, CDR1 is MNHNY and CDR2 SVGAGI (reference sequence). The CDR3 sequence: CASRTEGAGELFF. The CDR3 region has the DNA TGTGCCAGCAGGACGGAAGGAGCCGGGGAGCTGTTTTTT.

V and J are TRBV10-3 and TRBJ2-3; TRBD1 might be the D (7 bases). This CDR3 is 15 amino acids long. Germline CDR1 is ENHRY and CDR2 is SYGVKD. The V end lost 8 bases, the J end lost 3 bases, and 18 bases lay between the germline ends. The CDR3: CAIGGGRRVTDTQYF. CDR3 nucleotides: TGTGCCATCGGAGGGGGCCGCCGGGTGACAGATACGCAGTATTTT.